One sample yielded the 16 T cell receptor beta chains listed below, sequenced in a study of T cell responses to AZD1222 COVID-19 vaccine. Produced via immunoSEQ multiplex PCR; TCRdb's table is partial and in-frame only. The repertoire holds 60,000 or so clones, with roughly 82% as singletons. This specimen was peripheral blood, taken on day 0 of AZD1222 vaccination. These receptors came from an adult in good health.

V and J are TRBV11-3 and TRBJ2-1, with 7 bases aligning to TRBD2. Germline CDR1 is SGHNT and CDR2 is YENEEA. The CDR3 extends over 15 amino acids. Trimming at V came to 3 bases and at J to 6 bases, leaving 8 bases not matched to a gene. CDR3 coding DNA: TGTGCCAGCAGCTTGCGACTAGCATCAAGCAATGAGCAGTTCTTC. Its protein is CASSLRLASSNEQFF.

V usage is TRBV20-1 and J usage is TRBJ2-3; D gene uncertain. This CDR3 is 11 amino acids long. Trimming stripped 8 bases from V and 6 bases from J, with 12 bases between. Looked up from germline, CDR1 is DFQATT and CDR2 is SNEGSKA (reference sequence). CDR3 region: CSTSVGDTQYF. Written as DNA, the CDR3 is TGCAGTACCTCAGTTGGTGATACGCAGTATTTT.

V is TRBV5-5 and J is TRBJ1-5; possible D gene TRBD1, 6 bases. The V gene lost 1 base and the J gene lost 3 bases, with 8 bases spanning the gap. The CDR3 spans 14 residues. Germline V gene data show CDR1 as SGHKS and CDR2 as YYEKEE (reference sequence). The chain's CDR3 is CASSLYRDNQPQHF. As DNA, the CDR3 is TGTGCCAGCAGCTTGTACAGGGACAATCAGCCCCAGCATTTT.

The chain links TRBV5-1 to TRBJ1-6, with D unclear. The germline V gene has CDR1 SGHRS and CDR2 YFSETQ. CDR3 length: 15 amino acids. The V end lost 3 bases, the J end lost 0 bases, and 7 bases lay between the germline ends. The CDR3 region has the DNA TGCGCCAGCAGCTCCACGGGCTCCTATAATTCACCCCTCCACTTT. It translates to CASSSTGSYNSPLHF.

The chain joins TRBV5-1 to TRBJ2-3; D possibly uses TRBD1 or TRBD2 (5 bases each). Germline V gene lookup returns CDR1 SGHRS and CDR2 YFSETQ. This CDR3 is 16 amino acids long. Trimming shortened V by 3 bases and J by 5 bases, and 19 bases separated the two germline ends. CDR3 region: CASSSGTFSRRDTQYF. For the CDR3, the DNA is TGCGCCAGCAGCTCGGGGACCTTCTCAAGGAGAGATACGCAGTATTTT.

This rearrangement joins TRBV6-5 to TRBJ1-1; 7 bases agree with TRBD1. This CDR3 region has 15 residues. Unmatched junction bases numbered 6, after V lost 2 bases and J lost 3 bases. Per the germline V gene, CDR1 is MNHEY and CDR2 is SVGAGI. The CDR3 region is CASSYRGPVDTEAFF. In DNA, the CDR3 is TGTGCCAGCAGTTACAGGGGGCCGGTGGACACTGAAGCTTTCTTT.

The chain's CDR3 is CASSLNRGQPQHF. The CDR3 coding sequence is TGTGCCAGCAGCTTAAACAGGGGTCAGCCCCAGCATTTT. The V and J genes are TRBV13 and TRBJ1-5; 7 bases map to TRBD1. The J segment lost 6 bases and the V segment lost 2 bases, leaving 1 base of the junction unmatched. CDR1 is PRHDT, CDR2 FYEKMQ, per germline (reference sequence). This CDR3 is built from 13 residues.

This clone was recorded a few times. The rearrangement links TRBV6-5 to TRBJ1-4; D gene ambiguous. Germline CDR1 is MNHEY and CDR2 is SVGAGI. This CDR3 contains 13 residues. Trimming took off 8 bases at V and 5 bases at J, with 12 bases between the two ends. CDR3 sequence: CASRRGLNEKLFF. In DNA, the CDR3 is TGTGCCAGCCGGAGAGGACTAAATGAAAAACTGTTTTTT.

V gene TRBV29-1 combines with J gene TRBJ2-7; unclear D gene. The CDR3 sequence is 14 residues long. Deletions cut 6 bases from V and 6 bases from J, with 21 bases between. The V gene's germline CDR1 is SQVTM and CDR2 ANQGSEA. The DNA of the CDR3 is TGCAGCGTCCAACTTGGGGTTTTACCTGGCGAGCAGTACTTC. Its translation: CSVQLGVLPGEQYF.

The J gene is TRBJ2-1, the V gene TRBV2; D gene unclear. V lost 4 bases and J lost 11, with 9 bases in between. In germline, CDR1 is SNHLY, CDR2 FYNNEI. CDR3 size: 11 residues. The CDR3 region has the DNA TGTGCCAGCAGTGCTCCGGGTCAGCAGTTCTTC. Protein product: CASSAPGQQFF.

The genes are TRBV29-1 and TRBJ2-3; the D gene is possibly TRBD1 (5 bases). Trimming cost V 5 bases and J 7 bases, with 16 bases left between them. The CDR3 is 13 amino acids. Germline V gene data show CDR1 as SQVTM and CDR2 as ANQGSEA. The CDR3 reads CSVRGQGPNTQYF. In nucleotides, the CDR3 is TGCAGCGTTCGTGGTCAGGGCCCTAATACGCAGTATTTT.

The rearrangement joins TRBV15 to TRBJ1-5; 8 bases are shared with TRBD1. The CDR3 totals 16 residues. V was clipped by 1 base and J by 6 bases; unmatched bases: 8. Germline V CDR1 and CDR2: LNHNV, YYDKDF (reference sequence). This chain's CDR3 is CATSRAIDRGGQPQHF. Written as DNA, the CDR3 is TGTGCCACCAGCAGAGCAATCGACAGGGGAGGTCAGCCCCAGCATTTT.

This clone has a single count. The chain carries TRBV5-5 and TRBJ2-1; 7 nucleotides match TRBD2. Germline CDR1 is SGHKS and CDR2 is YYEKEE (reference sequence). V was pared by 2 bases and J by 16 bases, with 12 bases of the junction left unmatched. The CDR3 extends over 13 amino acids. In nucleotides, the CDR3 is TGTGCCAGCAGCTTCATTTCTACCGGGACTAAATTCTTC. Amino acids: CASSFISTGTKFF.

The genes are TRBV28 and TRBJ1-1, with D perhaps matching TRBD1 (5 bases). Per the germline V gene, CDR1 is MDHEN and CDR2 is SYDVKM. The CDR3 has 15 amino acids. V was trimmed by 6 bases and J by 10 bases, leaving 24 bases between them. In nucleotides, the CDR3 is TGTGCCAGCAGCCAACCTCCGGGACCGAGGATGGCAGCTTTCTTT. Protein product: CASSQPPGPRMAAFF.

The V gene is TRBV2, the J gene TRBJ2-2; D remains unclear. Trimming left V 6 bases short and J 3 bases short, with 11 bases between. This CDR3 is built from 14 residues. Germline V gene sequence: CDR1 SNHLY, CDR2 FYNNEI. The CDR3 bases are TGTGCCAGCAGGGGTCCCCAGGACACCGGGGAGCTGTTTTTT. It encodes CASRGPQDTGELFF. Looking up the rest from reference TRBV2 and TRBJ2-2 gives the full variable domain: EPEVTQTPSHQVTQMGQEVILRCVPISNHLYFYWYRQILGQKVEFLVSFYNNEISEKSEIFDDQFSVERPDGSNFTLKIRSTKLEDSAMYFCASRGPQDTGELFFGEGSRLTVL.

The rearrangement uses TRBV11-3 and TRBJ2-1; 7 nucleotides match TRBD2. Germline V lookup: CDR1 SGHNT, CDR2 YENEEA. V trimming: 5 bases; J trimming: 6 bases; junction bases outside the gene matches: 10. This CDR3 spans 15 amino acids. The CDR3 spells CASSGLAVKSNEQFF. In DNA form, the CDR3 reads TGTGCCAGCAGCGGGCTAGCGGTAAAATCCAATGAGCAGTTCTTC.